The 20 T cell receptor beta chains in this list originate from one sample, sequenced in a study of response to subunit inactivated influenza vaccine. TCRdb analysed the RT-PCR reads with MiXCR anew, one entry per CDR3 protein. The table includes under 550,000 distinct CDR3 sequences, about 7.2% detected once. Here the sequenced sample was PBMCs from blood, taken roughly 24 months after vaccination. The receptors shown here come from a man aged 45 to 70 who received an inactivated influenza vaccine.

The chain uses TRBV15 and TRBJ2-7; perhaps D is TRBD1 or TRBD2 (5 bases each). The CDR3 has 14 amino acids. Germline CDR1 reads LNHNV; CDR2 reads YYDKDF (reference sequence). Trimming stripped 3 bases from V and 4 bases from J, with 13 bases between. Here the CDR3 DNA reads TGTGCCACCAGCAGTAAGGGGCGCGGGTACGAGCAGTACTTC. It specifies CATSSKGRGYEQYF.

The chain joins TRBV20-1 to TRBJ1-1; the match to TRBD1 covers 12 bases. Germline CDR1 is DFQATT and CDR2 is SNEGSKA (reference sequence). The CDR3 runs 17 residues. The J segment lost 4 bases and the V segment lost 2 bases, leaving 11 bases of the junction unmatched. In DNA, the CDR3 is TGCAGTGCTAGACTTCTGGGACAGGGGGCGGCGGGCACTGAAGCTTTCTTT. This codes for CSARLLGQGAAGTEAFF.

In this sample, this clonotype turned up many times. The V call is TRBV7-9, the J call TRBJ1-6; D not certain. The V end lost 5 bases, the J end lost 5 bases, and 4 bases lay between the germline ends. This CDR3 has 12 residues. Germline V lookup: CDR1 SEHNR, CDR2 FQNEAQ (reference sequence). The CDR3 DNA is TGTGCCAGCAGCCACAATAATTCACCCCTCCACTTT. Residues: CASSHNNSPLHF.

The chain recombines TRBV10-3 with TRBJ2-7; D is uncertain. Germline CDR1 and CDR2: ENHRY and SYGVKD. The V end lost 0 bases, the J end lost 2 bases, and 11 bases lay between the germline ends. The CDR3 extends over 15 amino acids. CDR3 in DNA: TGTGCCATCAGTGAGTCGGTGGGAACCGCCTACGAGCAGTACTTC. This encodes CAISESVGTAYEQYF.

In its sample, this clonotype was seen a few times. The V gene is TRBV12-3 or TRBV12-4, the J gene TRBJ1-6, with TRBD1 matching 7 bases. The CDR3 loop spans 15 amino acids. Unmatched junction bases numbered 7, after V lost 1 base and J lost 10 bases. CDR3 sequence (DNA): TGTGCCAGCAGTTTAGAGAGCACAGGGGTCTCACCCCTCCACTTT. The encoded protein is CASSLESTGVSPLHF.

The rearrangement links TRBV20-1 to TRBJ2-2; 12 bases fit TRBD2. There are 16 residues in the CDR3. The germline gives CDR1 DFQATT, CDR2 SNEGSKA (reference sequence). V gave up 3 bases and J gave up 3 bases; unmatched junction bases: 5. The CDR3 coding sequence is TGCAGTGCTAGGGCTAGCGGGAGGGTTGACACCGGGGAGCTGTTTTTT. This codes for CSARASGRVDTGELFF.

CDR3 residues: CASSKVTSGNQETQYF. For the CDR3, the DNA is TGTGCCAGCAGCAAGGTGACTAGCGGGAACCAAGAGACCCAGTACTTC. V and J are TRBV21-1 and TRBJ2-5; the table's TRBD2 call for D was not verified on the DNA. TRBV21-1 corresponds to a pseudogene. CDR3 length: 16 amino acids.

This clonotype was seen more than once but under ten times. This chain joins TRBV20-1 and TRBJ1-1; D might be TRBD1 (5 bases). Germline V CDR1 and CDR2: DFQATT, SNEGSKA (reference sequence). There are 14 residues in the CDR3. The germline V and J ends were trimmed by 3 bases and 5 bases, with 16 bases remaining between them. The chain's CDR3 is CSASLGVTGTEAFF. The CDR3 nucleotides read TGCAGTGCTAGCCTAGGGGTGACCGGGACTGAAGCTTTCTTT.

This chain uses TRBV18 with TRBJ2-7, with 10 bases identical to TRBD2. This CDR3 has 16 amino acids. V lost 3 bases to trimming and J lost 4 bases; unmatched junction nucleotides: 9. Germline lookup yields CDR1 KGHSH and CDR2 LQKENI. The CDR3: CASSPPEAGGRYEQYF. The CDR3 bases are TGTGCCAGCTCACCCCCCGAAGCGGGAGGGCGATACGAGCAGTACTTC.

This clonotype was counted between two and nine times. The chain combines TRBV7-2 with TRBJ2-2, with D possibly being TRBD2 (7 bases). V lost 7 bases and J lost 3, with 12 bases in between. The germline gives CDR1 SGHTA, CDR2 FQGNSA. CDR3 size: 14 residues. This chain's CDR3 is CASNIGGDTGELFF. Here the CDR3 DNA reads TGTGCCAGCAACATAGGGGGGGACACCGGGGAGCTGTTTTTT.

This clonotype was found a few times. The V and J genes are TRBV7-2 and TRBJ2-6; D is undetermined. Germline V gene lookup returns CDR1 SGHTA and CDR2 FQGNSA. This CDR3 has 16 amino acids. Between the trimmed V and J ends, which lost 5 bases and 2 bases, there was a span of 13 bases. This CDR3 is CASSPSGSAGANVLTF. The CDR3 nucleotides are TGTGCCAGCAGCCCTAGTGGATCAGCTGGGGCCAACGTCCTGACTTTC.

The CDR3 coding sequence is TGTGCCTGGAGCAGAGATAGTTCGAACACTGAAGCTTTCTTT. Protein: CAWSRDSSNTEAFF. This chain connects TRBV30 to TRBJ1-1, with D hard to call. Trimming took 3 bases from V and 1 from J, leaving 12 bases between them. The length of the CDR3 is 14 residues. Germline V gives CDR1 GTSNPN, CDR2 SVGIG (reference sequence).

The J gene is TRBJ2-7, the V gene TRBV20-1; D might be TRBD2 (6 bases). Trimming stripped 7 bases from V and 5 bases from J, with 18 bases between. Germline-derived CDR1 and CDR2 are DFQATT and SNEGSKA (reference sequence). The length of the CDR3 is 13 residues. CDR3 in amino acids: CSESRAGTNEQYF. The CDR3 DNA reads as TGCAGTGAATCCAGGGCGGGGACCAACGAGCAGTACTTC.

At least ten counts were recorded for this clonotype. The chain couples TRBV12-3 or TRBV12-4 to TRBJ2-1; a possible D gene is TRBD1 (5 bases). Trimming removed 5 bases from V and 2 bases from J, with 13 bases in between. The CDR3 totals 15 residues. The CDR3 DNA reads TGTGCCAGCAGTAAACGGACAACCACCTACAATGAGCAGTTCTTC. It yields the protein CASSKRTTTYNEQFF.

This clonotype has just a few counts. The chain has TRBV6-1 and TRBJ2-1; 9 positions agree with TRBD1. This CDR3 contains 16 residues. Trimming took 6 bases from V and 4 from J; bases not matched to a gene: 10. Germline CDR1 MNHNS, CDR2 SASEGT. CDR3 protein: CASRESPGQGYNEQFF. The CDR3, as DNA: TGTGCCAGCAGAGAATCACCGGGACAGGGTTACAATGAGCAGTTCTTC.

With regard to this clonotype: This sequence may be a read error, since a much larger clone differs from it by one base. V and J are TRBV12-3 or TRBV12-4 and TRBJ1-2; 7 bases map to TRBD1. The CDR3 runs 14 residues. Germline trimming cut 4 bases from V and 8 bases from J; bases unmatched to any gene: 10. The CDR3 region is CASSWDSVAGGYTF. The DNA of the CDR3 is TGTGCCAGCAGTTGGGACAGCGTTGCTGGGGGCTACACCTTC.

At least ten counts were recorded for this clonotype. The CDR3 nucleotides read TGTGCCAGCAGCTTACCGACTAGGCGCTCTGGGGCCAACGTCCTGACTTTC. This codes for CASSLPTRRSGANVLTF. The chain employs TRBV7-2 and TRBJ2-6; D is perhaps TRBD2 (6 bases). This CDR3 spans 17 amino acids. Germline-derived CDR1 and CDR2 are SGHTA and FQGNSA. Between the trimmed V and J ends, which lost 2 bases and 0 bases, there was a span of 11 bases.

This clonotype has ten or more counts. The chain joins TRBV28 to TRBJ2-7; TRBD1 matches 11 bases. Looked up from germline, CDR1 is MDHEN and CDR2 is SYDVKM. The CDR3 covers 13 residues. Losses at the gene ends were 8 bases for V and 6 bases for J; bases not matched to a gene: 6. CDR3 region: CASDRDRGSEQYF. The CDR3 DNA sequence: TGTGCCAGCGACCGGGACAGGGGGAGCGAGCAGTACTTC.

In its sample, this clonotype was seen a few times. The chain carries TRBV12-3 or TRBV12-4 and TRBJ1-2; D is unresolved. The CDR3 runs to 13 residues. V dropped 1 base and J dropped 4 bases, with 7 bases sitting between them. CDR3 bases: TGTGCCAGCAGTTTAGGCAGCATCTATGGCTACACCTTC. It encodes CASSLGSIYGYTF.

This clonotype was picked up a small number of times. The chain links TRBV5-1 to TRBJ1-1; 8 bases map to TRBD1. The trim removed 4 bases at V and 5 bases at J, leaving 10 bases unmatched. The CDR3 has 15 residues. The germline CDR1 and CDR2 sequences are SGHRS and YFSETQ. The chain's CDR3 is CASSAGQGLGTEAFF. CDR3 DNA: TGCGCCAGCAGCGCCGGACAGGGTTTAGGGACTGAAGCTTTCTTT.